Listed here are 28 T cell receptor beta chains from one sample, sequenced in a study of T cell clones after liver transplantation (dated by TCRdb to the late 2010s). The library relied on the immunoSEQ multiplex PCR assay. The immuneACCESS repertoire file appears here via TCRdb, limited to in-frame rearrangements. These files lack a portion of the clones; in checked studies, under half of the deficit traces to unresolved V genes, and the cause of the others is not known. The sample records over 25,000 clones, around 94% of which are singletons. The top ten clones comprise about 25% of the sample. This specimen was CD8+ T cells from blood, taken 12 months after liver transplant. Every receptor here comes from a human patient who received a liver transplant. Following a transplant, some T cells may be graft donor cells, not patient cells.

The chain combines TRBV5-5 with TRBJ2-7; D is possibly TRBD2 (6 bases). The ends were cut back, 2 bases at V and 0 bases at J, with 9 bases in the middle. Germline V gene data show CDR1 as SGHKS and CDR2 as YYEKEE (reference sequence). The CDR3 runs 14 residues. DNA of the CDR3: TGTGCCAGCAGCTTTTGGGACTCCTCCTACGAGCAGTACTTC. Protein product: CASSFWDSSYEQYF. Full variable domain (outside the CDR3, taken from reference TRBV5-5 and TRBJ2-7): DAGVTQSPTHLIKTRGQQVTLRCSPISGHKSVSWYQQVLGQGPQFIFQYYEKEERGRGNFPDRFSARQFPNYSSELNVNALLLGDSALYLCASSFWDSSYEQYFGPGTRLTVT.

The V gene is TRBV7-8, the J gene TRBJ1-1; TRBD1 matches at 7 bases. V shed 5 bases, J shed 1 base, and the junction held 10 bases outside the gene matches. CDR1 is SGHVS, CDR2 FQNEAQ, per germline. The CDR3 sequence is 16 residues long. This CDR3 is CASSPIRGWENTEAFF. DNA for the CDR3: TGTGCCAGCAGCCCGATCAGGGGGTGGGAGAACACTGAAGCTTTCTTT. Full variable domain (missing parts from reference TRBV7-8 and TRBJ1-1): GAGVSQSPRYKVAKRGQDVALRCDPISGHVSLFWYQQALGQGPEFLTYFQNEAQLDKSGLPSDRFFAERPEGSVSTLKIQRTQQEDSAVYLCASSPIRGWENTEAFFGQGTRLTVV.

The chain recombines TRBV7-9 with TRBJ1-1; 11 bases align to TRBD1. The CDR3 extends over 15 amino acids. V dropped 2 bases and J dropped 5; count of bases not matched to a gene: 4. The V gene's germline CDR1 is SEHNR and CDR2 FQNEAQ (reference sequence). CDR3 coding DNA: TGTGCCAGCAGCTTATTTGGGACAGGGGGTACTGAAGCTTTCTTT. Amino acid sequence: CASSLFGTGGTEAFF.

The chain carries TRBV2 and TRBJ1-1; TRBD1 agrees at 7 bases. Trimming at V came to 6 bases and at J to 7 bases, leaving 14 bases not matched to a gene. Germline CDR1 reads SNHLY; CDR2 reads FYNNEI. The CDR3 loop spans 15 amino acids. Here the CDR3 reads CASRDPQGGFIEAFF. The CDR3 DNA follows: TGTGCCAGCAGAGACCCTCAGGGGGGGTTTATTGAAGCTTTCTTT.

The chain couples TRBV28 to TRBJ2-7; no firm D call. Looked up from germline, CDR1 is MDHEN and CDR2 is SYDVKM. V was trimmed by 8 bases and J by 4 bases, leaving 6 bases between them. CDR3 length: 10 amino acids. The CDR3 spells CASSLYEQYF. CDR3 nucleotide sequence: TGTGCCAGCTCCCTATACGAGCAGTACTTC.

The V call is TRBV10-3, the J call TRBJ1-1, with TRBD1 as a possible D gene (6 bases). CDR3 length equals 14 residues. CDR1 is ENHRY, CDR2 SYGVKD, per germline. V was trimmed by 6 bases and J by 0 bases, leaving 11 bases between them. The CDR3 nucleotides are TGTGCCATCAGGTCGGGGGGCGTGAACACTGAAGCTTTCTTT. As protein: CAIRSGGVNTEAFF.

This clone was seen just once. The chain links TRBV15 to TRBJ1-2; no clear D. Trimming took 3 bases from V and 4 from J, leaving 12 bases between them. Germline CDR1 reads LNHNV; CDR2 reads YYDKDF (reference sequence). The CDR3 is 14 amino acids. CDR3 amino acids: CATSSPFATYGYTF. For the CDR3, the DNA is TGTGCCACCAGCAGTCCCTTTGCTACCTATGGCTACACCTTC.

The chain uses TRBV7-6 and TRBJ2-7, with 9 bases that match TRBD2. The CDR3 extends over 16 amino acids. Per the germline V gene, CDR1 is SGHVS and CDR2 is FNYEAQ. Germline trimming cut 5 bases from V and 5 bases from J; bases unmatched to any gene: 13. This CDR3 is CASSPLAGELSDEQYF. The CDR3 region has the DNA TGTGCCAGCAGCCCCTTAGCGGGAGAACTAAGCGACGAGCAGTACTTC.

J is TRBJ1-2 and V is TRBV6-5, with D unresolved. V lost 7 bases and J lost 4, with 10 bases in between. The CDR3 runs to 12 residues. CDR1 and CDR2 from the germline V gene are MNHEY and SVGAGI. CDR3 in amino acids: CASTKESYGYTF. CDR3 coding DNA: TGTGCCAGCACCAAGGAGTCCTATGGCTACACCTTC.

The genes are TRBV12-5 and TRBJ1-2; D is undetermined. Germline V gives CDR1 LGHNT, CDR2 FRNRAP. Trimming shortened V by 2 bases and J by 5 bases, and 6 bases separated the two germline ends. CDR3 length equals 12 residues. The CDR3 bases are TGTGCTAGTGGTTTGCCGCCGTATGGCTACACCTTC. Amino acid sequence: CASGLPPYGYTF. Full variable domain (outside the CDR3, taken from reference TRBV12-5 and TRBJ1-2): DARVTQTPRHKVTEMGQEVTMRCQPILGHNTVFWYRQTMMQGLELLAYFRNRAPLDDSGMPKDRFSAEMPDATLATLKIQPSEPRDSAVYFCASGLPPYGYTFGSGTRLTVV.

This clone was seen just once. The chain combines TRBV6-6 with TRBJ2-3; 10 bases are shared with TRBD1. Germline CDR1 reads MNHNY; CDR2 reads SVGAGI (reference sequence). CDR3 length: 16 residues. Trimming removed 6 bases from V and 1 base from J; junction bases left unmatched: 7. The CDR3: CASRPAGTGGTDTQYF. The DNA of the CDR3 is TGTGCCAGCAGACCGGCCGGGACAGGGGGCACAGATACGCAGTATTTT.

This chain connects TRBV6-1 to TRBJ1-5; 9 nucleotides match TRBD1. The CDR3 sequence is 16 residues long. After removal of 2 bases from V and 4 bases from J, the junction contained 6 bases not matched to a gene. Germline V gives CDR1 MNHNS, CDR2 SASEGT. CDR3 bases: TGTGCCAGCAGTGAATCCTGGACAGGGGTAAATCAGCCCCAGCATTTT. Its translation: CASSESWTGVNQPQHF.

The V call is TRBV11-3, the J call TRBJ1-2; a possible D gene is TRBD1 (6 bases). The V end lost 5 bases, the J end lost 3 bases, and 16 bases lay between the germline ends. Per germline, CDR1 SGHNT and CDR2 YENEEA. The CDR3 is made up of 15 amino acids. The CDR3 reads CASSPGGGQHYGYTF. The DNA for the CDR3 is TGTGCCAGCAGCCCCGGGGGGGGGCAACACTATGGCTACACCTTC. The full variable domain, its missing parts supplied by reference TRBV11-3 and TRBJ1-2, is EAGVVQSPRYKIIEKKQPVAFWCNPISGHNTLYWYLQNLGQGPELLIRYENEEAVDDSQLPKDRFSAERLKGVDSTLKIQPAELGDSAVYLCASSPGGGQHYGYTFGSGTRLTVV.

The chain links TRBV18 to TRBJ1-4; D gene ambiguous. Per germline, CDR1 KGHSH and CDR2 LQKENI. The CDR3 extends over 15 amino acids. V gave up 0 bases and J gave up 4 bases, with 9 bases separating them. Written as DNA, the CDR3 is TGTGCCAGCTCACCACCACGCCAGGTTAATGAAAAACTGTTTTTT. Its translation is CASSPPRQVNEKLFF.

The chain uses TRBV19 and TRBJ2-7; D is uncertain. The CDR3 extends over 13 amino acids. Trimming shortened V by 6 bases and J by 7 bases, and 16 bases separated the two germline ends. Germline V gene sequence: CDR1 LNHDA, CDR2 SQIVND (reference sequence). CDR3 region: CASSSGLRGEQYF. CDR3 DNA sequence: TGTGCCAGTAGCTCTGGCCTGAGAGGAGAGCAGTACTTC.

The chain employs TRBV11-2 and TRBJ1-2; D may be TRBD1 (5 bases). Trimming removed 3 bases from V and 4 bases from J, with 15 bases in between. The germline V gene has CDR1 SGHAT and CDR2 FQNNGV. There are 15 residues in the CDR3. CDR3 residues: CASSFGGGGTYGYTF. The CDR3 DNA reads as TGTGCCAGCAGCTTCGGTGGGGGAGGAACCTATGGCTACACCTTC.

The rearrangement uses TRBV9 and TRBJ2-1; 9 bases fit TRBD2. CDR3 size: 16 residues. V shed 4 bases and J 7 bases; nucleotides not matched to a gene: 12. The germline V gene encodes CDR1 SGDLS and CDR2 YYNGEE. CDR3 in DNA: TGTGCCAGCAGCCCGCGCAAGGCGGGAGGGAGGAATGAGCAGTTCTTC. It encodes CASSPRKAGGRNEQFF.

This chain joins TRBV2 and TRBJ2-7; the D gene could be TRBD1 or TRBD2 (5 bases each). Per germline, CDR1 SNHLY and CDR2 FYNNEI. The CDR3 is made up of 12 amino acids. V was trimmed by 7 bases and J by 3 bases, leaving 10 bases between them. The DNA for the CDR3 is TGTGCCAGCAAGGGACGGCTCTACGAGCAGTACTTC. Its translation is CASKGRLYEQYF.

V is TRBV28 and J is TRBJ1-1; 7 positions agree with TRBD1. Germline V gives CDR1 MDHEN, CDR2 SYDVKM. The CDR3 covers 14 residues. The J segment lost 1 base and the V segment lost 5 bases, leaving 4 bases of the junction unmatched. The CDR3 DNA reads as TGTGCCAGCAGTGCGCAGGGGGGGAACACTGAAGCTTTCTTT. It codes for CASSAQGGNTEAFF.

The rearrangement joins TRBV6-5 to TRBJ1-5; D is perhaps TRBD1 (5 bases). V lost 2 bases to trimming and J lost 6 bases, with 8 bases between them. The CDR3 has 13 residues. Germline CDR1 is MNHEY and CDR2 is SVGAGI. In DNA, the CDR3 is TGTGCCAGCAGTTACGGGAGGGGTCAGCCCCAGCATTTT. Protein: CASSYGRGQPQHF.

The J gene is TRBJ1-1, the V gene TRBV4-1; no firm D call. Germline assignment: CDR1 MGHRA and CDR2 YSYEKL. The CDR3 covers 16 residues. V was shortened by 3 bases and J by 3 bases, with 17 bases between the two germline ends. DNA for the CDR3: TGCGCCAGCAGCCAGGCTGCGGGCATCAGAGACACTGAAGCTTTCTTT. It specifies CASSQAAGIRDTEAFF.

V usage is TRBV7-2 and J usage is TRBJ1-3; a weak D match, TRBD1 (5 bases). CDR3 length: 17 residues. Per germline, CDR1 SGHTA and CDR2 FQGNSA. Trimming pared 2 bases from V and 8 bases from J, leaving 22 bases between. Here the CDR3 reads CASSLFASQGLVDTIYF. In DNA, the CDR3 is TGTGCCAGCAGCTTATTCGCTTCTCAGGGCTTAGTAGACACCATATATTTT.

Comments on this clone: The same CDR3 arises from other DNA sequences in this sample as well. The V and J genes are TRBV11-1 and TRBJ2-7, with TRBD2 identical over 7 bases. The junction had 5 bases not matched to a gene; V was cut back by 5 bases and J by 1 base. The V gene's germline CDR1 is SGHAT and CDR2 FQDESV (reference sequence). The CDR3 extends over 14 amino acids. CDR3 DNA sequence: TGTGCCAGCAGCCCGCCTAGCGGATCCTACGAGCAGTACTTC. This sequence encodes CASSPPSGSYEQYF.

This chain joins TRBV5-1 and TRBJ1-1, with 7 bases matching TRBD1. The CDR3 extends over 15 amino acids. Per germline, CDR1 SGHRS and CDR2 YFSETQ. V shed 3 bases, J shed 0 bases, and the junction held 5 bases outside the gene matches. This chain's CDR3 is CASSWTGTMNTEAFF. As DNA, the CDR3 is TGCGCCAGCAGCTGGACAGGTACAATGAACACTGAAGCTTTCTTT. The full variable domain, its missing parts supplied by reference TRBV5-1 and TRBJ1-1, is KAGVTQTPRYLIKTRGQQVTLSCSPISGHRSVSWYQQTPGQGLQFLFEYFSETQRNKGNFPGRFSGRQFSNSRSEMNVSTLELGDSALYLCASSWTGTMNTEAFFGQGTRLTVV.

CDR3 sequence: CASSFSTVDSGNTIYF. CDR3 nucleotides: TGTGCCAGCAGCTTTTCGACGGTAGACTCTGGAAACACCATATATTTT. The J gene is TRBJ1-3, the V gene TRBV9; D uncertain. This CDR3 is 16 amino acids long. Germline values: CDR1 SGDLS, CDR2 YYNGEE. Trimming removed 4 bases from V and 0 bases from J, with 14 bases in between.

J is TRBJ1-1 and V is TRBV29-1; 7 bases are a match to TRBD1. The length of the CDR3 is 13 residues. J was trimmed by 0 bases and V by 5 bases; bases with no gene match: 3. Germline CDR1 reads SQVTM; CDR2 reads ANQGSEA. The DNA of the CDR3 is TGCAGCGTTACCGGGACAGTGAACACTGAAGCTTTCTTT. Translated, it gives CSVTGTVNTEAFF.

The DNA for the CDR3 is TGTGCCAGCAGTTTACAGGGGGCGTCCTACGAGCAGTACTTC. This sequence encodes CASSLQGASYEQYF. This chain uses TRBV27 with TRBJ2-7; TRBD1 aligns across 8 bases. CDR3 length: 14 residues. The junction had 1 base not matched to a gene; V was cut back by 2 bases and J by 1 base. CDR1 is MNHEY and CDR2 is SMNVEV in the germline V gene (reference sequence).

The rearrangement joins TRBV5-4 to TRBJ2-7; D unclear. V lost 4 bases and J 3 bases, leaving 5 bases between the germline ends. Germline lookup yields CDR1 SGHNT and CDR2 YYREEE (reference sequence). The CDR3 sequence is 11 residues long. CDR3 in DNA: TGTGCCAGCAGCCTGATCTACGAGCAGTACTTC. Amino acid sequence: CASSLIYEQYF.